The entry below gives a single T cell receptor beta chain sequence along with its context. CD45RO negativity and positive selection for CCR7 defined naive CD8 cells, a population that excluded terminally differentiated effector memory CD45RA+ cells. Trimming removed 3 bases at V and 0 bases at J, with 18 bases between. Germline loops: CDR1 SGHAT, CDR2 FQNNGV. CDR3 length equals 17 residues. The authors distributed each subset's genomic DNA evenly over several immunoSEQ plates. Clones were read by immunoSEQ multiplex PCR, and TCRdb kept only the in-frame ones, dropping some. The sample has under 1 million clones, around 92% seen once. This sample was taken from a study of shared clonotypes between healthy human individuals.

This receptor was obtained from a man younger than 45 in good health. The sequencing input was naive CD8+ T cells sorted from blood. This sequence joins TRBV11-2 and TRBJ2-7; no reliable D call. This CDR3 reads CASSLVSPRVSSYEQYF. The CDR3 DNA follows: TGTGCCAGCAGCTTGGTATCGCCTAGGGTTAGCTCCTACGAGCAGTACTTC.